The TCR beta chain under discussion was sequenced for a study of blood T cell repertoires in COVID-19. In the study overall: Donors in the United States, Italy and Spain gave samples during acute or convalescent COVID-19. PBMCs, B-cell-depleted T cells, or T cells were the source of the cDNA or gDNA that made up the material.

Germline assignment: CDR1 MNHEY and CDR2 SVGEGT. This CDR3 region has 16 residues. Losses at the gene ends were 4 bases for V and 5 bases for J; bases not matched to a gene: 11. Membership in each cohort depended on participant-reported clinical history. Source study methods: Amplification with reference gene primers provided the estimates of nucleated cell counts. Some clones are missing from TCRdb's copy, which holds only in-frame ones; the method was immunoSEQ multiplex PCR. Clone size and V and J calls were adopted from that table, with D and trimming inferred from the DNA. Among about 150,000 clones listed, roughly 90% were seen once.

The sample taken for sequencing was PBMCs or T cells enriched from blood (not recorded which). V usage is TRBV6-2 or TRBV6-3 and J usage is TRBJ1-5, with TRBD1 matching 7 bases. This receptor was taken from a man in his fifties who had recovered from COVID-19. Here the CDR3 reads CASSLRWTGSDQPQHF. The CDR3, as DNA: TGTGCCAGCAGTTTGCGCTGGACAGGTTCTGATCAGCCCCAGCATTTT.